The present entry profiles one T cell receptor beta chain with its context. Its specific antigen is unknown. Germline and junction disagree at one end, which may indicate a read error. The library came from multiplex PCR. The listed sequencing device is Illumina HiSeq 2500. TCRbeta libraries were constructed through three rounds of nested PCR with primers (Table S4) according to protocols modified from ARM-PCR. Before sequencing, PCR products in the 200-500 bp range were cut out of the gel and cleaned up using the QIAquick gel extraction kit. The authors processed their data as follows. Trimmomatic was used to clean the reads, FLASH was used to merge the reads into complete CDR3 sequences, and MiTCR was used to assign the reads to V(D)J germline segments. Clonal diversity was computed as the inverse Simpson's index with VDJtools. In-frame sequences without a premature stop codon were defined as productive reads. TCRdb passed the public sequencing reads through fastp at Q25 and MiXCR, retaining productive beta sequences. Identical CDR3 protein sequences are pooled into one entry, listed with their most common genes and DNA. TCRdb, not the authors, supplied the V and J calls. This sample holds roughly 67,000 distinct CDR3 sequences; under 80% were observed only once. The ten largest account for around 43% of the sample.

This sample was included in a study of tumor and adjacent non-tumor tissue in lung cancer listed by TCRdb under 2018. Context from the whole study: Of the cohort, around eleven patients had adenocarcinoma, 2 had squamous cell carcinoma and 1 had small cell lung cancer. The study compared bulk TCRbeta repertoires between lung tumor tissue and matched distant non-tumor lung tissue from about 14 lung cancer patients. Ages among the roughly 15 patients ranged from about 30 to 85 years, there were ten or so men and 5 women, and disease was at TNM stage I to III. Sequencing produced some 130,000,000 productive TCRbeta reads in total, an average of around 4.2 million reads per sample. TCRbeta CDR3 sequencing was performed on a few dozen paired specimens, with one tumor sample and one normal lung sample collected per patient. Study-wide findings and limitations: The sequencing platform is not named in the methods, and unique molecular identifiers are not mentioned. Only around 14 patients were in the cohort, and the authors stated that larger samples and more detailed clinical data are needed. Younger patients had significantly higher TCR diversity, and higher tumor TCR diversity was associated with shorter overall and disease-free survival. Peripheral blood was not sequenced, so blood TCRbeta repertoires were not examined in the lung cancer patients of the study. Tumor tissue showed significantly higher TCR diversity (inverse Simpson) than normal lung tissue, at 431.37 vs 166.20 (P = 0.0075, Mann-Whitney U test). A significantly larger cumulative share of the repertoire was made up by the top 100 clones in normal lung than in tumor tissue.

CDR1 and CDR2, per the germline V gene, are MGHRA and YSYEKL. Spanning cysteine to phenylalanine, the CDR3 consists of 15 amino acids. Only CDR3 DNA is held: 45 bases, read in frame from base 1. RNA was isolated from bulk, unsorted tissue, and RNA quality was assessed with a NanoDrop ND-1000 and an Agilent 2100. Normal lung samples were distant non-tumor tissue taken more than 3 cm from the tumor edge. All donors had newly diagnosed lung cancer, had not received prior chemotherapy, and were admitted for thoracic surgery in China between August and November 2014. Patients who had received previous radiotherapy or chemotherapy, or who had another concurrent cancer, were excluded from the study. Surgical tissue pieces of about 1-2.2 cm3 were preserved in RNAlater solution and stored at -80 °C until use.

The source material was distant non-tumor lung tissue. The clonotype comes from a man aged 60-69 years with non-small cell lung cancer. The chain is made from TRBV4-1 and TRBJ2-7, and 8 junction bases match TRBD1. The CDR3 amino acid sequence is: CASSHGTGPAYEQHF. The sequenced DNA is TGCGCCAGCAGCCACGGGACAGGACCTGCCTACGAGCAACACTTC.